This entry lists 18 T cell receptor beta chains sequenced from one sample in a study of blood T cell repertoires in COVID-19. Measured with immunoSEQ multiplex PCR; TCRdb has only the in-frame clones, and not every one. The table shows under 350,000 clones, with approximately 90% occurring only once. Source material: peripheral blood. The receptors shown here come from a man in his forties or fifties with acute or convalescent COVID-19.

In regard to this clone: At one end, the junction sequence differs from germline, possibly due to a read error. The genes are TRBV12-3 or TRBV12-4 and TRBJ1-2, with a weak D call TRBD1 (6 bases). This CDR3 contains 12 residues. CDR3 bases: TGTGCCAGCAGTCTCGACTCCGGGACACAGGCCTTC. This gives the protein CASSLDSGTQAF.

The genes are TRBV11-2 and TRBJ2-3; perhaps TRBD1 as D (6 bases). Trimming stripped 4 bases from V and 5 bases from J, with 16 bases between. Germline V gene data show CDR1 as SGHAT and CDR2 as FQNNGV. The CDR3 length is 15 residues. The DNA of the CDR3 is TGTGCCAGCAGCTCGTTGAGGATAGGGGGAGATACGCAGTATTTT. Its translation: CASSSLRIGGDTQYF.

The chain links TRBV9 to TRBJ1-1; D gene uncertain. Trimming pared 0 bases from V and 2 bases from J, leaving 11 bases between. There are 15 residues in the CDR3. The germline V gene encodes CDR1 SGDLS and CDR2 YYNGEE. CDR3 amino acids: CASSVDRGSNTEAFF. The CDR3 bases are TGTGCCAGCAGCGTAGATCGAGGGTCCAACACTGAAGCTTTCTTT.

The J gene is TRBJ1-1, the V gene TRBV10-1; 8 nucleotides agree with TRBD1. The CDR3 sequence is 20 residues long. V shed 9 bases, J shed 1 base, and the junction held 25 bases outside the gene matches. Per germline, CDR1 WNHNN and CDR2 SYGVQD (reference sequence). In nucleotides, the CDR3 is TGCGCCAGAGACAGGGGCGGCGGACCCCTGCCCCCCGGTAGGAACACTGAAGCTTTCTTT. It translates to CARDRGGGPLPPGRNTEAFF.

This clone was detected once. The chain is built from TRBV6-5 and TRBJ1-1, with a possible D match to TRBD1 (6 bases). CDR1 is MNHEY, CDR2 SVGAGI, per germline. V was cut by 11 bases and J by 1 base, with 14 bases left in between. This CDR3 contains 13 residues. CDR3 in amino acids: CAGKGQPNTEAFF. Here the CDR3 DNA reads TGTGCCGGAAAGGGACAACCGAACACTGAAGCTTTCTTT.

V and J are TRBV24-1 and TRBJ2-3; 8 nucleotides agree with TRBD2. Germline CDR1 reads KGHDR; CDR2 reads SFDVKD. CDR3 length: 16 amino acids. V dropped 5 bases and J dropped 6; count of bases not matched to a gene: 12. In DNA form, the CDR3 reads TGTGCCACCAGTGGTCGGGGGGGACCAGCCGGGGATACGCAGTATTTT. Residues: CATSGRGGPAGDTQYF.

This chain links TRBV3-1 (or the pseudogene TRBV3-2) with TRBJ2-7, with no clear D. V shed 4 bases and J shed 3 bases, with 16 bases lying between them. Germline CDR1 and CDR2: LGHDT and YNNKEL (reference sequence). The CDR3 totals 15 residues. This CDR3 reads CASSPKMGSHYEQYF. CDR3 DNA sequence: TGTGCCAGCAGCCCTAAGATGGGCAGTCACTACGAGCAGTACTTC.

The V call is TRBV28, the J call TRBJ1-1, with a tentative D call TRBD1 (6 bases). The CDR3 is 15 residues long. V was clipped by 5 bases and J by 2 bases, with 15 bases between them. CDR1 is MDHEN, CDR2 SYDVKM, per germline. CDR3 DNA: TGTGCCAGCAGTCTCAGGACAGACGGTAACACTGAAGCTTTCTTT. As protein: CASSLRTDGNTEAFF.

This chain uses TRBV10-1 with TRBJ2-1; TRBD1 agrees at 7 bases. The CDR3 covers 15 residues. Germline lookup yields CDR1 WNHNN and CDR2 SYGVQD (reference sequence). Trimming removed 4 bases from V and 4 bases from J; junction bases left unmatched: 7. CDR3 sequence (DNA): TGCGCCAGCAGTGCCAACAGGGGTCGTTACAATGAGCAGTTCTTC. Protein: CASSANRGRYNEQFF.

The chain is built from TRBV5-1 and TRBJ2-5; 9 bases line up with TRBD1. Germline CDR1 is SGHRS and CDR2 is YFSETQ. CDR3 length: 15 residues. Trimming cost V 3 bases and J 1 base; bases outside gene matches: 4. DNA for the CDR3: TGCGCCAGCAGCTGGTCGGGACAGGGCCAAGAGACCCAGTACTTC. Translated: CASSWSGQGQETQYF. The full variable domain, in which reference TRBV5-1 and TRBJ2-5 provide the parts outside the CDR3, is KAGVTQTPRYLIKTRGQQVTLSCSPISGHRSVSWYQQTPGQGLQFLFEYFSETQRNKGNFPGRFSGRQFSNSRSEMNVSTLELGDSALYLCASSWSGQGQETQYFGPGTRLLVL.

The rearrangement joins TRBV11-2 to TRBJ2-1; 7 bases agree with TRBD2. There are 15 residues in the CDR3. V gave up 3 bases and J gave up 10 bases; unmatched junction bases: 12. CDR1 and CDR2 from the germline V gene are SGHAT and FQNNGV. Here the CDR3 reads CASSFGLAANYEQFF. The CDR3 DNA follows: TGTGCCAGCAGCTTCGGCCTAGCGGCTAACTACGAGCAGTTCTTC.

The CDR3 nucleotides read TGCAGCGTTGGGGCCGCATCTTCTAACTATGGCTACACCTTC. It codes for CSVGAASSNYGYTF. The chain links TRBV29-1 to TRBJ1-2, with unresolved D. V lost 4 bases to trimming and J lost 0 bases, with 12 bases between them. Germline lookup yields CDR1 SQVTM and CDR2 ANQGSEA. This CDR3 is 14 amino acids long.

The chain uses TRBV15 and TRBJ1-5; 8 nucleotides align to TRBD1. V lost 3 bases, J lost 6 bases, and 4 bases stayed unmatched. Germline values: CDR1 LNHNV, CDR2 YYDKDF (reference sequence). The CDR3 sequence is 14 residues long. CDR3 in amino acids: CATSRTGVGQPQHF. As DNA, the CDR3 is TGTGCCACCAGCAGGACAGGGGTGGGTCAGCCCCAGCATTTT. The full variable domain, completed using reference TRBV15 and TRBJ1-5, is DAMVIQNPRYQVTQFGKPVTLSCSQTLNHNVMYWYQQKSSQAPKLLFHYYDKDFNNEADTPDNFQSRRPNTSFCFLDIRSPGLGDTAMYLCATSRTGVGQPQHFGDGTRLSIL.

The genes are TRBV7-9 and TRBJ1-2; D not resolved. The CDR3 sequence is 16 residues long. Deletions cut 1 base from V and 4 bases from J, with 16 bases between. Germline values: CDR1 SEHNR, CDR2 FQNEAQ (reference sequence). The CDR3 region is CASSLGERGRLYGYTF. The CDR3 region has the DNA TGTGCCAGCAGCTTAGGTGAAAGAGGGCGGCTCTATGGCTACACCTTC.

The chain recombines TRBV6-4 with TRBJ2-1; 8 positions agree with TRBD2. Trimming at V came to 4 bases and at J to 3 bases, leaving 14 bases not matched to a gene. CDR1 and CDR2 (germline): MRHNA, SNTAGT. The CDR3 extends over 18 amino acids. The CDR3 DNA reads TGTGCCAGCAGTGGCCTTCACGAGCGGGGGAACCTCTACAATGAGCAGTTCTTC. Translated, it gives CASSGLHERGNLYNEQFF.

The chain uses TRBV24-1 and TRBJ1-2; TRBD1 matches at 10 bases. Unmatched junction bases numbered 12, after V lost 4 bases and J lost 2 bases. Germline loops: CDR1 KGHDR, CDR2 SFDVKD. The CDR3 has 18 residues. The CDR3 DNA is TGTGCCACCAGTGACCTCCGGGACAGGGGTCAAGCCAACTATGGCTACACCTTC. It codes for CATSDLRDRGQANYGYTF.

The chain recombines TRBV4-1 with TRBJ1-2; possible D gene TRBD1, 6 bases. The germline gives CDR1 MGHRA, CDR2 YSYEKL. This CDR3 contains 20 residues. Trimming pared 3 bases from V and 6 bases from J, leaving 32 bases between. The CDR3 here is CASSHLGERQAFYRGDGYTF. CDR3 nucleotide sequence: TGCGCCAGCAGCCATCTTGGGGAGAGACAGGCCTTTTATCGGGGAGATGGCTACACCTTC.

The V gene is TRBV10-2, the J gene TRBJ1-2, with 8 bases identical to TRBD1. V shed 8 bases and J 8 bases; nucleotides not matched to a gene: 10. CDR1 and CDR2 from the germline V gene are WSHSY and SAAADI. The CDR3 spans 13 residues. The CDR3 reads CASGQDRARGYTF. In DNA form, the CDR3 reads TGCGCCAGCGGCCAGGACAGGGCCCGAGGCTACACCTTC.